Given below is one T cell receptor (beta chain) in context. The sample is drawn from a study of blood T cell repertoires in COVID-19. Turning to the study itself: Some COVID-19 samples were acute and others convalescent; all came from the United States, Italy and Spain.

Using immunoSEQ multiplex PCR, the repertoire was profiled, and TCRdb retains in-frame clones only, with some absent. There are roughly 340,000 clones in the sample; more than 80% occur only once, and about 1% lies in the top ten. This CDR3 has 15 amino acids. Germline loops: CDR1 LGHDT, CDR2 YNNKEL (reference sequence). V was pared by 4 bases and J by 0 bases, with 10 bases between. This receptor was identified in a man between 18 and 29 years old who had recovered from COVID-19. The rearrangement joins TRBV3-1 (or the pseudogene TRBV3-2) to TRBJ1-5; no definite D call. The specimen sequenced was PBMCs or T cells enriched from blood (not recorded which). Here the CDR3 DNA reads TGTGCCAGCAGCCGAACACCCGATAGCAATCAGCCCCAGCATTTT. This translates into CASSRTPDSNQPQHF.